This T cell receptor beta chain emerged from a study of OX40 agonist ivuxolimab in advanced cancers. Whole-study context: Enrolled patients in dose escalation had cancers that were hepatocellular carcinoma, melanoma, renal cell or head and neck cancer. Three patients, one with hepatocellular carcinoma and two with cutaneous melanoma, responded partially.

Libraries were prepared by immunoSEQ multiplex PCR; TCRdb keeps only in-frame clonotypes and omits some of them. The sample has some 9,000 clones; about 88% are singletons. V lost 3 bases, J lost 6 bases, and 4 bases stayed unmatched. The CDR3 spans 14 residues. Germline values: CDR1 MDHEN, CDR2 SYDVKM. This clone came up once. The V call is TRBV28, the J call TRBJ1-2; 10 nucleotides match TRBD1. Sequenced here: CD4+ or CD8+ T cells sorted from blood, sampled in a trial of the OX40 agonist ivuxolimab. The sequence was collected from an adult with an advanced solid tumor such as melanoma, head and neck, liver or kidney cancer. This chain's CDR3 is CASSFLTGGNGYTF. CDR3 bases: TGTGCCAGCAGTTTTCTGACAGGGGGCAATGGCTACACCTTC.